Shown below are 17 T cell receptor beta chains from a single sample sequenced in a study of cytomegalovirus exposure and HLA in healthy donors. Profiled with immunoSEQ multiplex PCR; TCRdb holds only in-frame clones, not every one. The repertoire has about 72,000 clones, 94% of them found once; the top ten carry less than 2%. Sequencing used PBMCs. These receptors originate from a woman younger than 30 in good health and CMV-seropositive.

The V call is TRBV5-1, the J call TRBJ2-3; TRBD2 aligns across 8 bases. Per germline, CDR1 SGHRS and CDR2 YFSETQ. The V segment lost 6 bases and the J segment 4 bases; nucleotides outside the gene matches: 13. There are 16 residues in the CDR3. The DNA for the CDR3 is TGCGCCAGCACCGACTGGGGGCGGGGGGACCCAGATACGCAGTATTTT. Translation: CASTDWGRGDPDTQYF.

The CDR3 region is CASSWAGGQGYGYTF. The CDR3 DNA sequence: TGCGCCAGCAGCTGGGCGGGGGGACAAGGCTATGGCTACACCTTC. The genes are TRBV5-1 and TRBJ1-2, with a weak D call TRBD1 (6 bases). The V end was cut by 3 bases, the J end by 4 bases, with 16 bases between. This CDR3 is built from 15 residues. From germline, CDR1 is SGHRS and CDR2 YFSETQ.

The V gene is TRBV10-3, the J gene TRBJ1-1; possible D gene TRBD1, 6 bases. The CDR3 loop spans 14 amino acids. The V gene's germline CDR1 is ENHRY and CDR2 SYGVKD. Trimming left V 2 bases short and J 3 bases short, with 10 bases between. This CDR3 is CAISEPDSYTEAFF. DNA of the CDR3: TGTGCCATCAGTGAGCCGGACAGTTACACTGAAGCTTTCTTT.

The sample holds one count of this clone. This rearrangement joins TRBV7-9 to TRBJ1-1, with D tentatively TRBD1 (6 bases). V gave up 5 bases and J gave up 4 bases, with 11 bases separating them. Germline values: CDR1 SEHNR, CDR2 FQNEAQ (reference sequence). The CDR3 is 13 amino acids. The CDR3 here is CASSPTGSTEAFF. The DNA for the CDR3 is TGTGCCAGCAGCCCTACAGGGAGCACTGAAGCTTTCTTT.

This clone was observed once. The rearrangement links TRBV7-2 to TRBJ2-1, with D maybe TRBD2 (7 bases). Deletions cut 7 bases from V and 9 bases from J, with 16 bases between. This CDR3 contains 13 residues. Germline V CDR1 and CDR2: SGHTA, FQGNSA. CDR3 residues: CASTPRGGGEQFF. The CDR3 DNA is TGTGCCAGCACCCCAAGGGGAGGGGGTGAGCAGTTCTTC.

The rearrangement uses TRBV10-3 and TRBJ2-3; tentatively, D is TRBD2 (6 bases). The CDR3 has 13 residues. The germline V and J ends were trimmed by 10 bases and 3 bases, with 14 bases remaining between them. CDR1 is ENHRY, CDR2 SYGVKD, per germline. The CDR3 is CATGAEGTDTQYF. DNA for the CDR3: TGTGCCACCGGAGCGGAGGGGACAGATACGCAGTATTTT.

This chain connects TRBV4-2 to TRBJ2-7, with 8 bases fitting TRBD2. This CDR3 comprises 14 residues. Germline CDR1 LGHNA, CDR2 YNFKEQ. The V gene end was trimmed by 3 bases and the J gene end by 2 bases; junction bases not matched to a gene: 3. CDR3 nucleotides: TGTGCCAGCAGCCAGCTAGCGGGTACCTACGAGCAGTACTTC. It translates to CASSQLAGTYEQYF.

The CDR3 bases are TGTGCCAGCAGCCCGGGTGGGGGGGCGTATGAGCAGTTCTTC. Amino acids: CASSPGGGAYEQFF. The gene calls are TRBV7-8 and TRBJ2-1; maybe TRBD2 (7 bases). Germline V lookup: CDR1 SGHVS, CDR2 FQNEAQ. V was cut by 5 bases and J by 8 bases, with 16 bases left in between. CDR3 length equals 14 residues. The whole variable domain, remainder taken from reference TRBV7-8 and TRBJ2-1, is GAGVSQSPRYKVAKRGQDVALRCDPISGHVSLFWYQQALGQGPEFLTYFQNEAQLDKSGLPSDRFFAERPEGSVSTLKIQRTQQEDSAVYLCASSPGGGAYEQFFGPGTRLTVL.

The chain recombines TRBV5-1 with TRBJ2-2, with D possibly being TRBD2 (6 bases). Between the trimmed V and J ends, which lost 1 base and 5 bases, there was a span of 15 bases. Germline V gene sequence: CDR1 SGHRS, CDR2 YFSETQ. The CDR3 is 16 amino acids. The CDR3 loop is CASSLSARRGTGELFF. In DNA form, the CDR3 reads TGCGCCAGCAGCTTGTCGGCGCGGAGGGGAACCGGGGAGCTGTTTTTT.

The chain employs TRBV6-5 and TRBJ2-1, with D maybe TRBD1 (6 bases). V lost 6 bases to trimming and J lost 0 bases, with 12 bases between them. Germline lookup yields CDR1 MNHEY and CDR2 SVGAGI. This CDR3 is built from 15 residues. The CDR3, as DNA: TGTGCCAGCAGCTGGGGACATGACTCCTACAATGAGCAGTTCTTC. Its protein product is CASSWGHDSYNEQFF.

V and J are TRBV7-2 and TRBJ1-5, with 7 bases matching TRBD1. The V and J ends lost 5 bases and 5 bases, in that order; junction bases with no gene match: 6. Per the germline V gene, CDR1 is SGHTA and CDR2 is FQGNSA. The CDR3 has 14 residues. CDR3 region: CASSRGPADQPQHF. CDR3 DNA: TGTGCCAGCAGCAGGGGGCCAGCCGATCAGCCCCAGCATTTT.

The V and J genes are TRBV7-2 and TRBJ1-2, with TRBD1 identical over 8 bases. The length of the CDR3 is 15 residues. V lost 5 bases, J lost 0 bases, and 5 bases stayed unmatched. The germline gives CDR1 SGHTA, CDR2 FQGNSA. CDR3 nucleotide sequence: TGTGCCAGCAGCCCTGACAGGGGTACTAACTATGGCTACACCTTC. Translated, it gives CASSPDRGTNYGYTF.

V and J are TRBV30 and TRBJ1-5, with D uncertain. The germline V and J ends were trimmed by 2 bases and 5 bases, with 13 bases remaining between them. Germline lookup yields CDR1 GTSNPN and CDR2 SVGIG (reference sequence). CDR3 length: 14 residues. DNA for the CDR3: TGTGCCTGGAGTCACCCCCCGGGTTATCAGCCCCAGCATTTT. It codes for CAWSHPPGYQPQHF.

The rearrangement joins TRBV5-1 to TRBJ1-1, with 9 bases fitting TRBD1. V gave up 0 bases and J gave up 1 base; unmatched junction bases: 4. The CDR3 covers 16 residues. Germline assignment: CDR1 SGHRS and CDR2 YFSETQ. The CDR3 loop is CASSLEGGQGNTEAFF. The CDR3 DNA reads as TGCGCCAGCAGCTTGGAGGGGGGACAGGGGAACACTGAAGCTTTCTTT.

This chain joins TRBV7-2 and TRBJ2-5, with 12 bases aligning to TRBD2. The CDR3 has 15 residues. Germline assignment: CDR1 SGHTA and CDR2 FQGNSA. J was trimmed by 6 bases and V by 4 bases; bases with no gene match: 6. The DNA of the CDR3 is TGTGCCAGCAGCTCGACTAGCGGGAGTTACAAGACCCAGTACTTC. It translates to CASSSTSGSYKTQYF.

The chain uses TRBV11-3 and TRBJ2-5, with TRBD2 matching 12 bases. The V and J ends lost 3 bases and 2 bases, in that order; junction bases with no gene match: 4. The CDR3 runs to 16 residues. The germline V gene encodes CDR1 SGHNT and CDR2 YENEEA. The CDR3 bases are TGTGCCAGCAGCTTGTCTAGCGGGAGGGCACAAGAGACCCAGTACTTC. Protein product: CASSLSSGRAQETQYF.

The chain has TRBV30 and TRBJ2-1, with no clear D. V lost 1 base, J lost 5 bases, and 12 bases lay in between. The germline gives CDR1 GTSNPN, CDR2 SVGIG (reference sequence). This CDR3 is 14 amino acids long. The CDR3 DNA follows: TGTGCCTGGAGTGGGAGCTACAAGGACAATGAGCAGTTCTTC. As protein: CAWSGSYKDNEQFF.